A single sample gave rise to the 16 T cell receptor beta chains below, sequenced in a study of T cell repertoires in aging, cancer and after chemotherapy (dated by TCRdb to between 2019 and 2020). Instead of sorted cells or RNA, genomic DNA extracted from peripheral blood served as the source for amplifying TCR beta rearrangements. The sequencer listed for this sample is Illumina MiSeq. Rearranged TRB sequences spanning V, D and J segments were amplified in a multiplex touch-down PCR with a mixed TRB-A/B primer pool. TCRdb handled the public reads itself, with Q25 trimming in fastp and clone calling in MiXCR, and kept productive beta chains. Each CDR3 protein appears once, grouped with its most common genes and DNA. The table for this sample lists around 12,000 distinct CDR3 sequences; approximately 25% of them were counted only once. About 48% of the sample goes to the ten largest clones. Sequenced: blood. These TCRs come from a human donor in good health.

The V gene is TRBV14, the J gene TRBJ1-4; D gene unclear. In germline, CDR1 is SGHDN, CDR2 FVKESK. V lost 3 bases to trimming and J lost 5 bases, with 10 bases between them. The CDR3 has 14 residues. As DNA, the CDR3 is TGTGCCAGCAGCCATCGGACCTTAAATGAAAAACTGTTTTTT. As protein: CASSHRTLNEKLFF. Variable domain in full (rest from reference TRBV14 and TRBJ1-4): EAGVTQFPSHSVIEKGQTVTLRCDPISGHDNLYWYRRVMGKEIKFLLHFVKESKQDESGMPNNRFLAERTGGTYSTLKVQPAELEDSGVYFCASSHRTLNEKLFFGSGTQLSVL.

This clonotype appeared a few times. The CDR3 spells CASSWRVINNQPQHF. The CDR3 region has the DNA TGTGCCAGCAGTTGGCGGGTTATAAACAATCAGCCCCAGCATTTT. The rearrangement uses TRBV12-3 or TRBV12-4 and TRBJ1-5; D is uncertain. The CDR3 has 15 amino acids. The V gene lost 4 bases and the J gene lost 3 bases, with 13 bases spanning the gap.

This clonotype was counted only a few times. V and J are TRBV30 and TRBJ1-3; D not certain. CDR3 size: 14 residues. Per the germline V gene, CDR1 is GTSNPN and CDR2 is SVGIG (reference sequence). The V end lost 0 bases, the J end lost 2 bases, and 8 bases lay between the germline ends. The CDR3 region has the DNA TGTGCCTGGAGTGTACACGGGGCTGGAAACACCATATATTTT. It specifies CAWSVHGAGNTIYF. Looking up the rest from reference TRBV30 and TRBJ1-3 gives the full variable domain: SQTIHQWPATLVQPVGSPLSLECTVEGTSNPNLYWYRQAAGRGLQLLFYSVGIGQISSEVPQNLSASRPQDRQFILSSKKLLLSDSGFYLCAWSVHGAGNTIYFGEGSWLTVV.

This clonotype was counted a few times. This chain links TRBV6-2 or TRBV6-3 with TRBJ1-1; maybe TRBD1 (5 bases). The CDR3 contains 13 residues. V was trimmed by 4 bases and J by 4 bases, leaving 10 bases between them. Germline CDR1 reads MNHEY; CDR2 reads SVGEGT. CDR3 nucleotides: TGTGCCAGCAGTTCAACCAGGGTCACTGAAGCTTTCTTT. It translates to CASSSTRVTEAFF.

Regarding this clonotype: The germline gene is not matched at one end of the junction; a read error may be the cause. The chain links TRBV6-1 to TRBJ2-7; D perhaps matches TRBD1 (7 bases). The CDR3 loop spans 14 amino acids. Looked up from germline, CDR1 is MNHNS and CDR2 is SASEGT. The CDR3 DNA follows: TGTGCCACCGGGGGACAGCTGAGCTCCTACGATCAGTACTTC. This translates into CATGGQLSSYDQYF.

This clonotype was found a few times. V usage is TRBV11-2 and J usage is TRBJ2-5; D gene uncertain. Looked up from germline, CDR1 is SGHAT and CDR2 is FQNNGV. V was cut by 5 bases and J by 1 base, with 11 bases left in between. The CDR3 sequence is 14 residues long. Here the CDR3 DNA reads TGTGCCAGCAGCCCTCTACACTCCCAAGAGACCCAGTACTTC. Its protein product is CASSPLHSQETQYF.

V gene TRBV12-3 or TRBV12-4 combines with J gene TRBJ2-4; D call uncertain. Trimming took 5 bases from V and 5 from J, leaving 7 bases between them. The CDR3 runs to 12 residues. The CDR3 DNA reads TGTGCCAGCAGTGTCAACCAAAACATTCAGTACTTC. It specifies CASSVNQNIQYF.

The table lists this clonotype with a few counts. This sequence joins TRBV7-9 and TRBJ1-1; D unresolved. CDR1 is SEHNR, CDR2 FQNEAQ, per germline (reference sequence). CDR3 length: 14 amino acids. V was clipped by 5 bases and J by 1 base, with 11 bases between them. CDR3 nucleotide sequence: TGTGCCAGCAGCCAGGAGGTGTGGAACACTGAAGCTTTCTTT. Its translation is CASSQEVWNTEAFF.

Only a few counts were recorded for this clonotype. The rearrangement joins TRBV20-1 to TRBJ1-4; D perhaps matches TRBD1 (5 bases). The CDR3 runs 15 residues. In germline, CDR1 is DFQATT, CDR2 SNEGSKA (reference sequence). The V end lost 6 bases, the J end lost 0 bases, and 14 bases lay between the germline ends. CDR3 region: CSAHGAVATNEKLFF. The CDR3 region has the DNA TGCAGTGCCCATGGGGCGGTCGCAACTAATGAAAAACTGTTTTTT.

The V and J genes are TRBV6-5 and TRBJ2-5; no clear D. This CDR3 contains 12 residues. V was clipped by 6 bases and J by 5 bases, with 10 bases between them. Germline V gene sequence: CDR1 MNHEY, CDR2 SVGAGI. The CDR3 coding sequence is TGTGCCAGCAGGAGTTATTTGGAGACCCAGTACTTC. It encodes CASRSYLETQYF.

This clonotype was counted a few times. This sequence joins TRBV20-1 and TRBJ2-2, with 11 bases identical to TRBD2. This CDR3 comprises 13 residues. Germline values: CDR1 DFQATT, CDR2 SNEGSKA (reference sequence). V dropped 6 bases and J dropped 5; count of bases not matched to a gene: 2. The CDR3 nucleotides read TGCAGTGCACGGACTAGCGGGACCGGGGAGCTGTTTTTT. It encodes CSARTSGTGELFF.

This clonotype was counted between two and nine times. The chain couples TRBV6-1 to TRBJ1-2; D is undetermined. Trimming removed 0 bases from V and 4 bases from J, with 9 bases in between. The CDR3 is 14 amino acids. The germline CDR1 and CDR2 sequences are MNHNS and SASEGT. The CDR3 region is CASSEATEGYGYTF. The DNA for the CDR3 is TGTGCCAGCAGTGAAGCGACGGAGGGCTATGGCTACACCTTC.

This clonotype was counted only a few times. This chain connects TRBV19 to TRBJ1-2; D gene unclear. This CDR3 contains 12 residues. V dropped 7 bases and J dropped 8 bases, with 14 bases sitting between them. Germline lookup yields CDR1 LNHDA and CDR2 SQIVND (reference sequence). The CDR3 DNA follows: TGTGCCAGTATAGGGATTATTGGAGGCTACACCTTC. This sequence encodes CASIGIIGGYTF. The whole variable domain, remainder taken from reference TRBV19 and TRBJ1-2, is DGGITQSPKYLFRKEGQNVTLSCEQNLNHDAMYWYRQDPGQGLRLIYYSQIVNDFQKGDIAEGYSVSREKKESFPLTVTSAQKNPTAFYLCASIGIIGGYTFGSGTRLTVV.

The chain has TRBV6-5 and TRBJ1-6, with unresolved D. There are 16 residues in the CDR3. The V and J ends lost 7 bases and 7 bases respectively, with 20 bases between them. Germline V gene lookup returns CDR1 MNHEY and CDR2 SVGAGI. As DNA, the CDR3 is TGTGCCAGCACCCCCCAAGGGTCGCCTAGGAATTCACCCCTCCACTTT. It translates to CASTPQGSPRNSPLHF.

The chain links TRBV5-1 to TRBJ1-2; TRBD1 aligns across 11 bases. The J segment lost 4 bases and the V segment lost 4 bases, leaving 9 bases of the junction unmatched. Germline V gene data show CDR1 as SGHRS and CDR2 as YFSETQ. The CDR3 extends over 16 amino acids. The CDR3 loop reads CASSPWTGGDSYGYTF. As DNA, the CDR3 is TGCGCCAGCAGCCCCTGGACAGGGGGCGATAGCTATGGCTACACCTTC.

This clonotype was picked up a small number of times. The CDR3 protein is CASSDLQHTDTQYF. In DNA, the CDR3 is TGTGCCAGCAGTGATTTACAGCACACAGATACGCAGTATTTT. The chain uses TRBV25-1 and TRBJ2-3; unclear D gene. The CDR3 sequence is 14 residues long. Per the germline V gene, CDR1 is MGHDK and CDR2 is SYGVNS. V was clipped by 3 bases and J by 2 bases, with 9 bases between them.